This T cell receptor beta chain is from a study of shared clonotypes between healthy human individuals. Looking at the study overall: Three plates were used per donor for CD4 naive, three for CD4 memory, two for CD8 naive and one for CD8 memory.

Method: immunoSEQ multiplex PCR; TCRdb's copy keeps in-frame clones and lacks some. The sample carries over 2 million clones, about 95% recorded once. Naive CD8 cells were CD45RO-negative, positively selected for CCR7, excluding terminally differentiated effector memory CD45RA+ cells. The donors, all of them Caucasian adults, lived in Nashville, Tennessee. The CDR3 contains 13 residues. V lost 7 bases and J lost 8; bases outside the gene matches: 8. CDR1 and CDR2 (germline): WNHNN, SYGVQD (reference sequence). The sequencing input was naive CD8+ T cells sorted from blood. The rearrangement links TRBV10-1 to TRBJ2-3; the match to TRBD1 covers 8 bases. This receptor was taken from a man between 18 and 29 years old in good health. The CDR3 DNA follows: TGCGCCAGCACCGCGGGACAGGACGGTACGCAGTATTTT. Translated: CASTAGQDGTQYF.